A single TCR beta chain is shown here with its context. The study recruited people aged 18 to 89 years across about 25 US areas. Trimming removed 5 bases from V and 4 bases from J, with 12 bases in between. The CDR3 consists of 14 residues. Germline assignment: CDR1 MDHEN and CDR2 SYDVKM. This record belongs to a study of blood T cell repertoires in COVID-19. The wider study: Donors in the United States, Italy and Spain gave samples during acute or convalescent COVID-19. From T cells, B-cell-depleted T cells, or PBMCs came the material, which was cDNA or gDNA.

Libraries were prepared by immunoSEQ multiplex PCR; TCRdb keeps only in-frame clonotypes and omits some of them. Of about 280,000 clones in the sample, 80% to 90% were seen once. The sequencing input was PBMCs or T cells enriched from blood (not recorded which). The rearrangement joins TRBV28 to TRBJ2-1; tentatively, D is TRBD2 (6 bases). The sequence derives from a woman in her thirties with acute COVID-19. The CDR3 region is CASSKGGAYNEQFF. The DNA for the CDR3 is TGTGCCAGCAGTAAGGGCGGGGCTTACAATGAGCAGTTCTTC. Together with reference TRBV28 and TRBJ2-1, the CDR3 gives the full variable domain: DVKVTQSSRYLVKRTGEKVFLECVQDMDHENMFWYRQDPGLGLRLIYFSYDVKMKEKGDIPEGYSVSREKKERFSLILESASTNQTSMYLCASSKGGAYNEQFFGPGTRLTVL.